Listed here is a single T cell receptor beta chain. Its antigen is not identified. The sample belongs to a study of T cell responses to AZD1222 COVID-19 vaccine. Whole-study findings and limits: Baseline seropositivity characterized only a handful of AZD1222 recipients. Repertoires in all cases were sampled only once the peak T cell response had passed.

V gave up 3 bases and J gave up 5 bases, with 13 bases separating them. Germline CDR1 and CDR2: LNHNV and YYDKDF (reference sequence). This CDR3 has 14 residues. Clones were read by immunoSEQ multiplex PCR, and TCRdb kept only the in-frame ones, dropping some. The sample lists about 100,000 clones; 70% to 90% were seen once. The chain couples TRBV15 to TRBJ1-1; the D gene is possibly TRBD1 (5 bases). This receptor was identified in an adult in good health. This material consisted of peripheral blood, taken on day 0 of AZD1222 vaccination. The chain's CDR3 is CATSRGGGYTEAFF. Written as DNA, the CDR3 is TGTGCCACCAGCAGGGGCGGGGGGTATACTGAAGCTTTCTTT.